The 29 T cell receptor beta chains presented below share a single source sample, sequenced in a study of T cells of healthy individuals. TCRdb re-called the 5' RACE reads through MiXCR, storing one row per CDR3 protein. The profile shows 90,000 to 100,000 distinct CDR3 sequences, 17% of them singletons. Receptor source: a human donor in good health.

The V and J genes are TRBV7-2 and TRBJ2-5; D tentatively reads TRBD1 or TRBD2 (7 bases each). This CDR3 contains 16 residues. V was pared by 1 base and J by 5 bases, with 17 bases between. From germline, CDR1 is SGHTA and CDR2 FQGNSA. The DNA for the CDR3 is TGTGCCAGCAGCTTAGGGCTCACAGGGGAGGGGGAGACCCAGTACTTC. Protein: CASSLGLTGEGETQYF. Variable domain in full (rest from reference TRBV7-2 and TRBJ2-5): GAGVSQSPSNKVTEKGKDVELRCDPISGHTALYWYRQSLGQGLEFLIYFQGNSAPDKSGLPSDRFSAERTGGSVSTLTIQRTQQEDSAVYLCASSLGLTGEGETQYFGPGTRLLVL.

This chain connects TRBV6-5 to TRBJ2-3; TRBD1 is a possible D gene (5 bases). CDR3 length: 16 amino acids. Trimming removed 5 bases from V and 1 base from J, with 16 bases in between. Germline V CDR1 and CDR2: MNHEY, SVGAGI. CDR3 DNA: TGTGCCAGCAGTCAAGGGCAGGGTAGTGGCACAGATACGCAGTATTTT. Protein product: CASSQGQGSGTDTQYF.

The rearrangement uses TRBV2 and TRBJ2-7; 7 bases align to TRBD1. Per germline, CDR1 SNHLY and CDR2 FYNNEI. The CDR3 length is 16 residues. Trimming cost V 6 bases and J 2 bases; bases outside gene matches: 13. This CDR3 reads CASRLNRGSGAYEQYF. CDR3 bases: TGTGCCAGCAGGCTCAACAGGGGTTCCGGGGCCTACGAGCAGTACTTC.

In this sample, this clonotype turned up a few times. The chain employs TRBV3-1 and TRBJ1-1; D might be TRBD1 (6 bases). This CDR3 contains 15 residues. The germline CDR1 and CDR2 sequences are LGHDT and YNNKEL (reference sequence). V lost 4 bases to trimming and J lost 1 base, with 13 bases between them. The CDR3 reads CASSPQGTGNTEAFF. For the CDR3, the DNA is TGTGCCAGCAGCCCACAGGGCACTGGGAACACTGAAGCTTTCTTT.

The table lists this clonotype with a few counts. V is TRBV20-1 and J is TRBJ2-7, with TRBD1 matching over 10 bases. The germline CDR1 and CDR2 sequences are DFQATT and SNEGSKA (reference sequence). CDR3 length: 13 residues. V lost 6 bases and J lost 6; bases outside the gene matches: 8. In DNA, the CDR3 is TGCAGTGCAGGGGACAGGGGCGAGGGCGAGCAGTACTTC. Translation: CSAGDRGEGEQYF.

V and J are TRBV28 and TRBJ2-5, with 13 bases matching TRBD2. V lost 4 bases and J lost 5; bases outside the gene matches: 10. The CDR3 loop spans 17 amino acids. CDR1 and CDR2 (germline): MDHEN, SYDVKM. CDR3 in amino acids: CASSYARLAGGSETQYF. In DNA form, the CDR3 reads TGTGCCAGCAGTTACGCCCGACTAGCGGGGGGCAGCGAGACCCAGTACTTC.

The rearrangement uses TRBV5-1 and TRBJ2-3; D gene unclear. Germline V gene data show CDR1 as SGHRS and CDR2 as YFSETQ. V was pared by 3 bases and J by 3 bases, with 11 bases between. CDR3 length equals 14 residues. CDR3: CASSWNSQTDTQYF. DNA of the CDR3: TGCGCCAGCAGCTGGAACAGCCAAACAGATACGCAGTATTTT. Looking up the rest from reference TRBV5-1 and TRBJ2-3 gives the full variable domain: KAGVTQTPRYLIKTRGQQVTLSCSPISGHRSVSWYQQTPGQGLQFLFEYFSETQRNKGNFPGRFSGRQFSNSRSEMNVSTLELGDSALYLCASSWNSQTDTQYFGPGTRLTVL.

V usage is TRBV5-1 and J usage is TRBJ2-2; 13 nucleotides agree with TRBD2. Looked up from germline, CDR1 is SGHRS and CDR2 is YFSETQ. The CDR3 sequence is 18 residues long. Unmatched junction bases numbered 10, after V lost 0 bases and J lost 8 bases. The CDR3 protein is CASSLAGTSGTLAGELFF. The CDR3 DNA sequence: TGCGCCAGCAGCTTGGCCGGGACTAGCGGGACCCTCGCGGGGGAGCTGTTTTTT.

This clonotype has a count of ten or more. The junction differs from germline at one of its ends, possibly a read error. The chain carries TRBV27 and TRBJ2-1, with D hard to call. The CDR3 totals 12 residues. Germline assignment: CDR1 MNHEY and CDR2 SMNVEV (reference sequence). The CDR3: CASSLPYSEQFF. The CDR3 DNA is TGTGCCAGCAGTTTGCCGTACAGTGAGCAGTTCTTC.

Details on this clonotype: Possible read error: a much larger clone is one base away. This chain connects TRBV5-4 to TRBJ2-4; D is unresolved. CDR1 SGHNT and CDR2 YYREEE come from the germline V gene (reference sequence). V dropped 9 bases and J dropped 5 bases, with 24 bases sitting between them. This CDR3 comprises 16 residues. CDR3 DNA: TGTGCCAACAACCCTGGACCAGCTATTACTCAAAACATTCAGTACTTC. Translating it yields CANNPGPAITQNIQYF.

This clonotype was seen at least ten times. V and J are TRBV12-3 or TRBV12-4 and TRBJ1-1; D is unresolved. This CDR3 contains 13 residues. V was trimmed by 2 bases and J by 2 bases, leaving 6 bases between them. CDR3 region: CASSLKSNTEAFF. The CDR3 bases are TGTGCCAGCAGTTTAAAATCCAACACTGAAGCTTTCTTT.

This clonotype was counted between two and nine times. The chain employs TRBV28 and TRBJ2-7, with D uncertain. This CDR3 has 14 amino acids. Trimming took 3 bases from V and 0 from J, leaving 9 bases between them. Germline values: CDR1 MDHEN, CDR2 SYDVKM. The CDR3 loop reads CASSFSDSSYEQYF. The CDR3 DNA reads as TGTGCCAGCAGTTTTTCAGATAGCTCCTACGAGCAGTACTTC.

This clonotype was seen many times. The chain employs TRBV4-3 and TRBJ1-4, with D hard to call. The germline V gene has CDR1 LGHNA and CDR2 YSLEER. V was clipped by 0 bases and J by 1 base, with 6 bases between them. The CDR3 is made up of 15 amino acids. The CDR3 nucleotides read TGCGCCAGCAGCCAAGATGGGCTAACTAATGAAAAACTGTTTTTT. Protein sequence: CASSQDGLTNEKLFF.

V gene TRBV6-5 combines with J gene TRBJ2-1; maybe TRBD1 (5 bases). This CDR3 is built from 16 residues. Germline CDR1 is MNHEY and CDR2 is SVGAGI. V lost 5 bases, J lost 6 bases, and 20 bases lay in between. The chain's CDR3 is CASSLKWTSGRNEQFF. CDR3 DNA: TGTGCCAGCAGTCTAAAGTGGACCTCAGGGCGCAATGAGCAGTTCTTC.

The chain recombines TRBV12-3 or TRBV12-4 with TRBJ2-3; perhaps TRBD2 as D (7 bases). The V end lost 6 bases, the J end lost 1 base, and 11 bases lay between the germline ends. The CDR3 is 14 residues long. The CDR3 protein is CASRGGLGTDTQYF. CDR3 in DNA: TGTGCCAGCAGGGGGGGGCTTGGCACAGATACGCAGTATTTT.

This clonotype was counted between two and nine times. The rearrangement links TRBV5-1 to TRBJ2-3; D possibly corresponds to TRBD1 (5 bases). Trimming pared 4 bases from V and 3 bases from J, leaving 9 bases between. The CDR3 covers 13 residues. The germline CDR1 and CDR2 sequences are SGHRS and YFSETQ. The DNA of the CDR3 is TGCGCCAGCAGCAAGCAGGGTACAGATACGCAGTATTTT. Translating it yields CASSKQGTDTQYF.

This chain uses TRBV11-3 with TRBJ1-5; D is uncertain. The CDR3 spans 15 residues. Trimming stripped 6 bases from V and 0 bases from J, with 12 bases between. Germline assignment: CDR1 SGHNT and CDR2 YENEEA. The CDR3 sequence: CASRISVVSNQPQHF. CDR3 nucleotide sequence: TGTGCCAGCAGGATAAGCGTCGTTAGCAATCAGCCCCAGCATTTT.

This clonotype was counted only a few times. The genes are TRBV7-9 and TRBJ1-3, with D possibly matching TRBD1 (6 bases). The CDR3 length is 17 residues. Trimming left V 1 base short and J 2 bases short, with 15 bases between. Germline V gene sequence: CDR1 SEHNR, CDR2 FQNEAQ (reference sequence). The CDR3 DNA reads as TGTGCCAGCAGCTTAGAATACAGGGTTCGGCCTGGAAACACCATATATTTT. Translation: CASSLEYRVRPGNTIYF.

V usage is TRBV29-1 and J usage is TRBJ1-1; no clear D gene. V gave up 5 bases and J gave up 1 base, with 11 bases separating them. Germline CDR1 reads SQVTM; CDR2 reads ANQGSEA. This CDR3 is built from 13 residues. The CDR3 region has the DNA TGCAGCGTTTTAGGGCTTACGAACACTGAAGCTTTCTTT. It encodes CSVLGLTNTEAFF.

This chain connects TRBV6-4 to TRBJ2-3, with 10 bases lining up with TRBD2. The CDR3 contains 15 residues. V shed 6 bases, J shed 5 bases, and the junction held 8 bases outside the gene matches. CDR1 and CDR2 from the germline V gene are MRHNA and SNTAGT. The CDR3 DNA reads TGTGCCAGCAGCTCAGCGGGGGGGCGTGGAGATACGCAGTATTTT. Protein product: CASSSAGGRGDTQYF.

This clonotype has a count of ten or more. V usage is TRBV6-6 and J usage is TRBJ2-7; weak D call: TRBD2 (5 bases). V lost 0 bases, J lost 1 base, and 10 bases lay in between. CDR3 length: 15 residues. CDR1 is MNHNY, CDR2 SVGAGI, per germline (reference sequence). Written as DNA, the CDR3 is TGTGCCAGCAGTTACTCGTGGGGAGAGTCCTACGAGCAGTACTTC. Encoded protein: CASSYSWGESYEQYF.

CDR3 amino acids: CASIQGPLTFEQYF. DNA of the CDR3: TGTGCCAGCATCCAGGGGCCACTCACTTTCGAGCAGTACTTC. This chain links TRBV6-2 or TRBV6-3 with TRBJ2-7, with TRBD1 as a possible D gene (6 bases). Trimming cost V 7 bases and J 6 bases, with 19 bases left between them. CDR1 and CDR2 (germline): MNHEY, SVGEGT. The CDR3 has 14 amino acids.

This clonotype was counted many times. This chain links TRBV20-1 with TRBJ2-1; the D gene is possibly TRBD1 (6 bases). CDR1 and CDR2 (germline): DFQATT, SNEGSKA (reference sequence). CDR3 length equals 15 residues. The V end was cut by 0 bases, the J end by 1 base, with 10 bases between. The CDR3 protein is CSARDPGVSYNEQFF. The DNA for the CDR3 is TGCAGTGCTAGAGATCCAGGGGTTTCCTACAATGAGCAGTTCTTC.

The chain has TRBV6-2 or TRBV6-3 and TRBJ2-1; 9 nucleotides agree with TRBD1. The CDR3 is made up of 17 amino acids. Germline CDR1 is MNHEY and CDR2 is SVGEGT. The J segment lost 9 bases and the V segment lost 10 bases, leaving 22 bases of the junction unmatched. The CDR3 sequence: CATSYWSTGTGKGEQFF. DNA of the CDR3: TGTGCCACCTCATACTGGTCAACCGGGACAGGGAAGGGTGAGCAGTTCTTC.

This clonotype was found many times. V is TRBV28 and J is TRBJ2-1; 7 nucleotides align to TRBD2. CDR3 length: 14 amino acids. Germline V gives CDR1 MDHEN, CDR2 SYDVKM. J gave up 7 bases and V 1 base, and 4 bases lay outside the gene matches. The CDR3 here is CASSLYPAGNEQFF. CDR3 sequence (DNA): TGTGCCAGCAGTTTATATCCAGCGGGAAATGAGCAGTTCTTC.

This clonotype was detected a few times. V and J are TRBV28 and TRBJ2-7, with 9 bases identical to TRBD1. The CDR3 is 16 amino acids. J lost 3 bases, V lost 4 bases, and 10 bases had no gene match. Germline values: CDR1 MDHEN, CDR2 SYDVKM. The CDR3 loop is CASSSSGQGYLYEQYF. DNA for the CDR3: TGTGCCAGCAGTTCCAGCGGACAGGGGTATCTCTACGAGCAGTACTTC.

The chain employs TRBV20-1 and TRBJ2-6; D ambiguous. Germline assignment: CDR1 DFQATT and CDR2 SNEGSKA (reference sequence). V was shortened by 6 bases and J by 1 base, with 7 bases between the two germline ends. This CDR3 has 13 residues. CDR3: CSALSSGANVLTF. The CDR3 DNA sequence: TGCAGTGCCCTCTCATCTGGGGCCAACGTCCTGACTTTC.

V gene TRBV20-1 combines with J gene TRBJ2-1; 8 bases line up with TRBD2. The CDR3 runs to 12 residues. The junction had 3 bases not matched to a gene; V was cut back by 7 bases and J by 4 bases. Germline CDR1 and CDR2: DFQATT and SNEGSKA (reference sequence). CDR3 in DNA: TGCAGTGAATCGGGGGGGTACAATGAGCAGTTCTTC. Translation: CSESGGYNEQFF.

This clonotype was detected only a few times. The chain has TRBV18 and TRBJ2-3; no clear D gene. CDR3 length: 14 residues. Germline V lookup: CDR1 KGHSH, CDR2 LQKENI. V was pared by 1 base and J by 2 bases, with 7 bases between. CDR3 nucleotides: TGTGCCAGCTCACCACAACAGACCACAGATACGCAGTATTTT. Encoded protein: CASSPQQTTDTQYF.